The source of this T cell receptor (beta chain) is a study of blood T cell repertoires in COVID-19. Study in general: PBMCs, B-cell-depleted T cells, or T cells were the source of the cDNA or gDNA that made up the material.

Seattle enrolled patients during active infection and tracked them longitudinally. Original methodology: Quantification of nucleated cells was approximated via reference gene primer amplification. Data came from immunoSEQ multiplex PCR; TCRdb stores just in-frame clones and leaves some out. D and trimming were read from the DNA, whereas the V and J calls and clone size are those reported in that table. Among 250,000 to 350,000 clones listed, roughly 88% were seen once. Trimming took off 1 base at V and 5 bases at J, with 11 bases between the two ends. This CDR3 is 14 amino acids long. Germline loops: CDR1 SEHNR, CDR2 FQNEAQ (reference sequence).

The chain employs TRBV7-9 and TRBJ1-2; the D is unclear. The specimen was peripheral blood. This receptor was identified in a human donor with COVID-19, enrolled during active disease. The donor label of this sample is uncertain. The CDR3 loop is CASSLGPSFYGYTF. DNA of the CDR3: TGTGCCAGCAGCTTAGGGCCCTCTTTTTATGGCTACACCTTC. The full variable domain, rest sourced from reference TRBV7-9 and TRBJ1-2, is DTGVSQNPRHKITKRGQNVTFRCDPISEHNRLYWYRQTLGQGPEFLTYFQNEAQLEKSRLLSDRFSAERPKGSFSTLEIQRTEQGDSAMYLCASSLGPSFYGYTFGSGTRLTVV.